This T cell receptor (beta chain) is from a study of blood T cell repertoires in COVID-19 (TCRdb year 2020). About the investigation overall: Collaborator samples came from the United States, Italy and Spain and covered acute and convalescent phases of COVID-19. The prospective study material was composed of cDNA or gDNA derived from T cells, B-cell-depleted T cells, or PBMCs. Subjects who had been exposed to COVID-19, were actively infected with it, or had recovered from it provided the deeply sampled blood TCRbeta repertoires that made up the dataset. The repertoires were released in a freely available public database meant as a resource for research on the immune response to SARS-CoV-2. Samples were obtained from the ongoing ImmuneRACE study (first 160 participants) and from about 1,300 subjects provided by 6 global collaborators. A de-identified subject ID, COVID-19 status, age in years and sex were almost always included in the sample metadata. Where available, HLA class I and class II types were obtained from metadata supplied by the sample provider rather than from assay-based typing. What the research found in general, with its limitations: The amount of clinical and demographic metadata varied by source and participant and was provided uncurated.

The immunoSEQ Assay, a bias-controlled multiplex PCR, was used to amplify TCRbeta CDR3 regions from genomic DNA. Per the authors' processing: The number of nucleated cells in each sample was estimated from the amplification of reference gene primers within the assay. To quantify the absolute abundance of each unique TCRbeta CDR3 rearrangement, sequence reads were collapsed and filtered. Productive Simpson clonality was computed per sample as the square root of Simpson's diversity index over productive rearrangements. What TCRdb holds here is the immuneACCESS table cut down to in-frame rearrangements. Part of the clones is not present; checked against another copy, under half of the missing clones reflect an unresolved V gene, and the others are unexplained. The V and J calls and clone size come from that table; D and trimming were worked out from the DNA. For this sample the table gives approximately 450,000 clones, of which around 89% were detected only once. The ten largest clones capture around 1.1% of the sample.

Concerning this clone: The antigen this receptor binds is unknown. Qualities for individual bases were not recorded, and no much larger clone is one base off. The same CDR3 is also encoded by other DNA sequences in this sample.

Participants in the prospective study were enrolled through a virtual design, were aged roughly 18 to 100 years, and lived in 24 United States geographic areas. To assign participants to cohorts, the prospective study relied on clinical history that participants themselves reported in a screening survey and a study questionnaire. Recovered participants in ImmuneRACE Cohort 3 were defined by two consecutive negative NP/OP PCR tests, clearance by a healthcare professional, or resolution of symptoms. In the prospective study, whole blood, serum and a nasopharyngeal or oropharyngeal swab were collected from each participant by mobile phlebotomists. Over a roughly 2-month period, participants in the prospective study had the option of providing additional blood draws and questionnaires. Prospective study blood samples were shipped either frozen or at room temperature before DNA extraction. The sequenced sample consisted of PBMCs or T cells enriched from blood (not recorded which). The clonotype comes from a man aged 25-45 years who had recovered from COVID-19.

The sequenced DNA: TGTGCCAGCAGTCGAGGGGGGAACACTGAAGCTTTCTTT. This yields the protein CASSRGGNTEAFF. The chain links TRBV28 with TRBJ1-1; TRBD1 is a weak D gene call, 6 bases matching. V is pared back by 5 bases and J by 1 base, with 8 bases lying between the germline termini. The CDR3 has 13 amino acids, counting the end cysteine and phenylalanine. The kept DNA is CDR3 alone, 39 bases in frame from the first base. CDR1 and CDR2 are read off the germline V gene as MDHEN and SYDVKM.